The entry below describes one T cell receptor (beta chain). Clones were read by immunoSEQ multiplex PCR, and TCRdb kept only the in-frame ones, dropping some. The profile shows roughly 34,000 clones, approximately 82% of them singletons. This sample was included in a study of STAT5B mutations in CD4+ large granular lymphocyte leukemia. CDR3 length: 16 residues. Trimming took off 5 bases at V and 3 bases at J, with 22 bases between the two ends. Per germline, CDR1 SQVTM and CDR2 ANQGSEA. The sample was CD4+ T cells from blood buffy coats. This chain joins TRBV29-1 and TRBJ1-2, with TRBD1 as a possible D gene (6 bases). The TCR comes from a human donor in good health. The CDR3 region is CSVLGLRDKRDYGYTF. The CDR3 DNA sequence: TGCAGCGTTCTCGGCCTCCGGGACAAAAGAGACTATGGCTACACCTTC. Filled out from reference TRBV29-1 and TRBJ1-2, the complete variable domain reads SAVISQKPSRDICQRGTSLTIQCQVDSQVTMMFWYRQQPGQSLTLIATANQGSEATYESGFVIDKFPISRPNLTFSTLTVSNMSPEDSSIYLCSVLGLRDKRDYGYTFGSGTRLTVV.